This is a list of T cell receptor beta chains from one sample in a study of T cells after posttransplantation cyclophosphamide. The protocol was immunoSEQ multiplex PCR, while the TCRdb copy is restricted to in-frame clones and leaves out a portion. Its clone listing holds more than 20 clones. Specimen: gut tissue, collected after allogeneic stem cell transplant with posttransplant cyclophosphamide. The receptor set was obtained from a female patient between 55 and 75 years old who received an allogeneic stem cell transplant from an unrelated donor, was CMV-positive, and had acute GVHD only. Some of the T cells may derive from the graft donor. Both conserved end residues are part of each CDR3. The D gene is left open where the match is weak. For some rows the clone size is stated as once, few or many, or as a class when expanded; others skip it.

TRBV21-1	-	TRBJ2-2	-	TGTGCCAGCAGTCTAACCTGCTACACAGGCTTAACCGGGGAGCTGTTTTTT	CASSLTCYTGLTGELFF
TRBV7-9	-	TRBJ1-1	TRBD1	TGTGCCAGCAGCACCCGGACAGGGGGCACTGAAGCTTTCTTT	CASSTRTGGTEAFF
TRBV5-1	-	TRBJ2-5	TRBD1	TGCGCCAGCAGCTCCGGACAGGGCCAAGAGACCCAGTACTTC	CASSSGQGQETQYF
TRBV27	few	TRBJ1-1	TRBD1	TGTGCCAGCAGTTTTGGAGGGACAGCGAACACTGAAGCTTTCTTT	CASSFGGTANTEAFF
TRBV21-1	-	TRBJ1-5	-	TGTGCCAGCAGCCTCGCCGTAGCTACATGGCATCATCAGCCCCAGCATTTT	CASSLAVATWHHQPQHF
TRBV6-5	-	TRBJ1-2	-	TGTGCCAGCAGGGGGCCGGCGGGGGGCTACACCTTC	CASRGPAGGYTF
TRBV29-1	-	TRBJ2-6	TRBD2	TGCAGCGTTGAATGTGGACTAGCATACAAAAGTCGGGCCAACGTCCTGACTTTC	CSVECGLAYKSRANVLTF
TRBV21-1	-	TRBJ2-2	-	TGTGCCAGCAGTGAAGGTCTCATAGGAGGCGTCGACACCGGGGAGCTGTTTTTT	CASSEGLIGGVDTGELFF
TRBV25-1	-	TRBJ1-1	-	TGTGCCAGCAGTGAACTGGGCAGGGACACTGAAGCTTTCTTT	CASSELGRDTEAFF